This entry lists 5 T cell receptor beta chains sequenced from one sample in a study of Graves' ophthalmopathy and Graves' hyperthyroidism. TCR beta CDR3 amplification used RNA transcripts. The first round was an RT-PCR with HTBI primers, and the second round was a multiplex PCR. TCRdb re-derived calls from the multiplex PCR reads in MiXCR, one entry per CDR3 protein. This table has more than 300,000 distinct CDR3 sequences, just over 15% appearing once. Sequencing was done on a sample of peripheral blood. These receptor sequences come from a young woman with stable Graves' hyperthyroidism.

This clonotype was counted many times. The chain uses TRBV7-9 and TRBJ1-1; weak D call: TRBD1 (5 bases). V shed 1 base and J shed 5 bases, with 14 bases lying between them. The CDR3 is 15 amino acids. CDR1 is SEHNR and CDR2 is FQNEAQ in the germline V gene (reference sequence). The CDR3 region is CASSLVRARQTEAFF. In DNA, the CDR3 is TGTGCCAGCAGCTTAGTCAGGGCGCGACAGACTGAAGCTTTCTTT.

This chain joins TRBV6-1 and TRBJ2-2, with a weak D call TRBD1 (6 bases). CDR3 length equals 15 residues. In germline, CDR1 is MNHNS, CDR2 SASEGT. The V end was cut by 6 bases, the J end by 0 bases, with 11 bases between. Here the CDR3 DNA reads TGTGCCAGCAGGGCCGACAGGACGAACACCGGGGAGCTGTTTTTT. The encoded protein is CASRADRTNTGELFF.

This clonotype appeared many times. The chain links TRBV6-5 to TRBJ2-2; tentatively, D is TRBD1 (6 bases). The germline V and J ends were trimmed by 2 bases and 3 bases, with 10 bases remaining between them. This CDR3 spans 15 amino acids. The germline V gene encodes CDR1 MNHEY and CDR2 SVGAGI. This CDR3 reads CASSYDPGDTGELFF. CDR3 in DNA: TGTGCCAGCAGTTACGACCCAGGGGACACCGGGGAGCTGTTTTTT.

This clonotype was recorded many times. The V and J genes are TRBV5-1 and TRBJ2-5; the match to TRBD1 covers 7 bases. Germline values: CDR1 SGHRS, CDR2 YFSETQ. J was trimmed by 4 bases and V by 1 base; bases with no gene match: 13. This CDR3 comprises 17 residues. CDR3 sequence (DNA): TGCGCCAGCAGCTTGCATCGACAGGGTGGGGATGGAGAGACCCAGTACTTC. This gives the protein CASSLHRQGGDGETQYF.

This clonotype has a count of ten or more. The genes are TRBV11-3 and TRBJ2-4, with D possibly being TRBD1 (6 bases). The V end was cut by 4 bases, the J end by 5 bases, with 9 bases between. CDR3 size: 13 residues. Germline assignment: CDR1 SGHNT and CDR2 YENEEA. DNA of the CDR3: TGTGCCAGCAGCTCGCGGACAGAAAACATTCAGTACTTC. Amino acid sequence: CASSSRTENIQYF.